This TCR beta chain was sequenced for a study of tumor-infiltrating lymphocytes in localized non-small cell lung cancer. Study at large: Tumor tissue and non-adjacent uninvolved lung came from each patient. Whole-study results and caveats: Recurrence-free survival showed no association with tumor T-cell fraction. Available tissue quantity limited TCR sequencing to a patient subset.

The V gene end was trimmed by 5 bases and the J gene end by 2 bases; junction bases not matched to a gene: 4. Germline V gene lookup returns CDR1 SGHAT and CDR2 FQNNGV. The CDR3 loop spans 15 amino acids. The protocol was immunoSEQ multiplex PCR, while the TCRdb copy is restricted to in-frame clones and leaves out a portion. The sample lists about 16,000 clones, 75% occurring once. About this clone: Antigen unknown.

This TCR was recovered from a human donor with non-small cell lung cancer. Sequencing input: lung tumor tissue. V usage is TRBV11-2 and J usage is TRBJ1-4, with 8 bases matching TRBD1. The DNA of the CDR3 is TGTGCCAGCAGCAGACAGGGGAGGACTAATGAAAAACTGTTTTTT. Amino acid sequence: CASSRQGRTNEKLFF.